This TCR beta chain is drawn from a study of T cells in Graves' hyperthyroidism and ophthalmopathy. General study findings and limits: Ophthalmopathy stood apart from stable hyperthyroidism in a 13 V-J model.

RNA transcripts yielded amplified TCR beta CDR3 regions. First-round RT-PCR targeting the TCR CDR3 was performed with the HTBI primer set. TCRdb called the multiplex PCR reads again in MiXCR, with one record for every CDR3 protein. There are tens of thousands of distinct CDR3 sequences in the sample; 52% occur only once, and roughly 25% lies in the top ten. Note on this clonotype: As yet, its antigen is unknown.

This CDR3 contains 15 residues. Germline CDR1 reads LNHDA; CDR2 reads SQIVND (reference sequence). Trimming removed 7 bases from V and 5 bases from J; junction bases left unmatched: 9. Under 3 months was the duration of disease in ophthalmopathy patients, who also had a Clinical Activity Score of at least 3 and a NOSPECS grade of at least 4. Every diagnosis used clinical symptoms, serum thyroxine and TRAb, thyroid ultrasound and orbital computed tomography. From less than 13 ml of fresh peripheral blood, PBMCs were isolated. What was sequenced was blood. The chain is built from TRBV19 and TRBJ1-5; 9 bases map to TRBD1. The sequence was obtained from a woman aged 40-49 years with Graves' ophthalmopathy. CDR3 sequence (DNA): TGTGCCAGTAAGGAAGACAGGGGGTTCGATCAGCCCCAGCATTTT. Translation gives CASKEDRGFDQPQHF.